Below are 7 T cell receptor beta chains sequenced from a single sample in a study of T cells in Graves' hyperthyroidism and ophthalmopathy. There were TCR beta CDR3 regions amplified from RNA transcripts. Using the HTBI primer set, a first-round RT-PCR was run on the TCR CDR3. MiXCR, run by TCRdb on the multiplex PCR reads, gives a single entry per CDR3 protein. The sample has around 350,000 distinct CDR3 sequences, 15% to 20% seen once. Sequenced material: blood. The origin of the receptors is a woman between 18 and 30 years old with Graves' hyperthyroidism.

This clonotype was counted many times. V gene TRBV9 combines with J gene TRBJ2-7; TRBD1 or TRBD2 may be the D gene (6 bases each). Germline values: CDR1 SGDLS, CDR2 YYNGEE. CDR3 length: 16 residues. V was clipped by 0 bases and J by 1 base, with 14 bases between them. The DNA of the CDR3 is TGTGCCAGCAGCGTAGATTTCGGGGGCGCTTCCTACGAGCAGTACTTC. This sequence encodes CASSVDFGGASYEQYF.

This clonotype was counted many times. This chain joins TRBV30 and TRBJ2-7; D is ambiguous. The CDR3 has 11 residues. The germline CDR1 and CDR2 sequences are GTSNPN and SVGIG (reference sequence). The CDR3 DNA is TGTGCTGTAATGAGGATCTACGAGCAGTACTTC. Its translation: CAVMRIYEQYF.

In this sample, this clonotype turned up many times. The V call is TRBV11-2, the J call TRBJ2-2, with a tentative D call TRBD1 (6 bases). The CDR3 has 18 amino acids. Germline CDR1 SGHAT, CDR2 FQNNGV. Trimming took off 4 bases at V and 2 bases at J, with 20 bases between the two ends. CDR3 sequence reads: CASSSSAGAFLNTGELFF. CDR3 bases: TGTGCCAGCAGCTCCTCTGCAGGGGCGTTCCTTAACACCGGGGAGCTGTTTTTT.

This clonotype was observed at least ten times. The V and J genes are TRBV5-1 and TRBJ1-2, with TRBD1 matching 10 bases. Looked up from germline, CDR1 is SGHRS and CDR2 is YFSETQ. The CDR3 consists of 15 residues. V shed 4 bases and J 7 bases; nucleotides not matched to a gene: 10. CDR3 loop: CASSAWPGQGSGYTF. CDR3 nucleotide sequence: TGCGCCAGCAGCGCGTGGCCGGGACAGGGGTCTGGCTACACCTTC.

This clonotype was recorded at least ten times. This chain uses TRBV28 with TRBJ1-3, with D unresolved. Trimming removed 5 bases at V and 7 bases at J, with 15 bases between. Germline values: CDR1 MDHEN, CDR2 SYDVKM. This CDR3 contains 14 residues. Here the CDR3 reads CASSLSDLGNTIYF. CDR3 nucleotides: TGTGCCAGCAGTCTGTCGGACCTAGGGAACACCATATATTTT.

This clonotype was counted ten times or more. The genes are TRBV28 and TRBJ2-7; D is possibly TRBD1 (6 bases). The V gene's germline CDR1 is MDHEN and CDR2 SYDVKM. This CDR3 region has 15 residues. V was cut by 5 bases and J by 1 base, with 15 bases left in between. For the CDR3, the DNA is TGTGCCAGCAGTCCTACAGGGTTCTCTTCCTACGAGCAGTACTTC. Translated, it gives CASSPTGFSSYEQYF.

This clonotype was counted at least ten times. The rearrangement uses TRBV12-3 or TRBV12-4 and TRBJ2-2, with TRBD1 matching over 10 bases. V trimming: 6 bases; J trimming: 3 bases; junction bases outside the gene matches: 7. This CDR3 has 16 amino acids. The CDR3 nucleotides are TGTGCCAGCAGGCGACAGGGGGCCGGGGACACCGGGGAGCTGTTTTTT. Its translation: CASRRQGAGDTGELFF.